This TCR beta chain was retrieved from a study of blood T cell repertoires in COVID-19. Study at large: All recovered Cohort 3 donors got two negative PCRs, got clearance, or saw symptom resolution. The United States, Italy and Spain supplied acute and convalescent COVID-19 samples. The analysed material was cDNA or gDNA that came from T cells, B-cell-depleted T cells, or PBMCs.

The CDR3 runs 16 residues. Trimming at V came to 6 bases and at J to 10 bases, leaving 12 bases not matched to a gene. Germline V gene sequence: CDR1 SNHLY, CDR2 FYNNEI. Enrolled through a virtual design, the participants were between 18 and 89 years of age and came from around 25 US areas. The data were produced by immunoSEQ multiplex PCR, yet TCRdb's version contains in-frame clones alone and is incomplete. The sample has 300,000 to 450,000 clones; 70% to 90% are singletons. V usage is TRBV2 and J usage is TRBJ1-6, with 10 positions matching TRBD1. The specimen sequenced was PBMCs or T cells enriched from blood (not recorded which). This TCR was sampled from a man aged 40-50 years in a cohort exposed to, infected with or recovered from COVID-19 (not recorded which). CDR3 DNA sequence: TGTGCCAGCAGATATCTCGCCGGGACAGGGGAGTCACCCCTCCACTTT. Translated, it gives CASRYLAGTGESPLHF.